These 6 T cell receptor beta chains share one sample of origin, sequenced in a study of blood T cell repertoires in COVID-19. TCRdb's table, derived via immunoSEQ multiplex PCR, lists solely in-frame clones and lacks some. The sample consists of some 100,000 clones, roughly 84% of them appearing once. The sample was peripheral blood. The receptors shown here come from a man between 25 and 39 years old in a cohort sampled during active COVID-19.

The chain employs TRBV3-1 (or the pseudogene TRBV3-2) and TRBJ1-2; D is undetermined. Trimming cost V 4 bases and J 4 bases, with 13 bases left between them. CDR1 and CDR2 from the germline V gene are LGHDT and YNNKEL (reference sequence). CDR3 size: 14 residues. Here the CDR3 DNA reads TGTGCCAGCAGCCCGGAATTTGGAGTCTATGGCTACACCTTC. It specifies CASSPEFGVYGYTF.

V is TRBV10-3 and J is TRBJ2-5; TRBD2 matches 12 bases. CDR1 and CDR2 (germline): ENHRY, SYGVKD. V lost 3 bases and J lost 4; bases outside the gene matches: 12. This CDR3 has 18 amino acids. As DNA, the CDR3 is TGTGCCATCAGTGATTCCACTAGCGGGGGGCCGGTTGGAGAGACCCAGTACTTC. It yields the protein CAISDSTSGGPVGETQYF.

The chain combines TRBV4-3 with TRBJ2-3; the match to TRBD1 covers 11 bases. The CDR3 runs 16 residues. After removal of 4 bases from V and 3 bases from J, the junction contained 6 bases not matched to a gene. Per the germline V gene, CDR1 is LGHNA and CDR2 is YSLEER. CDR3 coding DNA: TGCGCCAGCAGCCTCAGCGGACAGGGGGCAACAGATACGCAGTATTTT. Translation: CASSLSGQGATDTQYF.

CDR3 amino acids: CASSLLPAGGTEQFF. The CDR3 region has the DNA TGTGCCAGCAGTTTATTACCAGCGGGGGGAACAGAGCAGTTCTTC. The chain is built from TRBV27 and TRBJ2-1, with TRBD2 matching 9 bases. There are 15 residues in the CDR3. In germline, CDR1 is MNHEY, CDR2 SMNVEV (reference sequence). Losses at the gene ends were 1 base for V and 10 bases for J; bases not matched to a gene: 8.

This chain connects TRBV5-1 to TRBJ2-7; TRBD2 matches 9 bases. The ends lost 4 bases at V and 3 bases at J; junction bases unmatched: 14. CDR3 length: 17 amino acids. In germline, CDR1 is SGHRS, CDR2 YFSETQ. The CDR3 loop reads CASSTAPGTSFGYEQYF. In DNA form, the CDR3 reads TGCGCCAGCAGCACAGCTCCCGGGACTAGCTTCGGCTACGAGCAGTACTTC.

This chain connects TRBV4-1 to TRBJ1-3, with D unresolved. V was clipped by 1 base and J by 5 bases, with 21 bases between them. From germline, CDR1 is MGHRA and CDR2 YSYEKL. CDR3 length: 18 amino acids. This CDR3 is CASSQGGTISPLRNTIYF. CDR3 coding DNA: TGCGCCAGCAGCCAAGGTGGAACCATCTCGCCACTAAGAAACACCATATATTTT.